This entry is about one T cell receptor (beta chain). Its antigen remains unknown. The data are from a study of T cell repertoires in cytomegalovirus infection. The wider study: The authors used CMV epitopes that were HLA-C-restricted (recently identified) and HLA-B-restricted (well studied). Indications came from public TCR beta signatures; they pointed to CMV infection and to a matching HLA type.

Study findings and constraints: HLA-C-restricted CMV-specific TCR beta clonotypes prevailed in the ex vivo response. Individuals carrying CMV plus the relevant HLA were identified by cumulative frequency of public TCR beta families.

TCRdb called the reads again in MiXCR, with one record for every CDR3 protein. The data hold about 770,000 distinct CDR3 sequences, with 25% to 30% observed a single time. The CDR3 covers 16 residues. V was clipped by 5 bases and J by 0 bases; unmatched bases: 6. CDR1 is MNHEY and CDR2 is SMNVEV in the germline V gene (reference sequence). This TCR came from a human donor in good health (CMV status not recorded). Some clones in this sample may be carry-over from other donors' samples. This material consisted of cultured CD8+ T cells from PBMCs, taken from culture after CMV antigen stimulation. The chain links TRBV27 to TRBJ1-2; TRBD1 matches 10 bases. CDR3 sequence reads: CASSISGTGANYGYTF. The DNA of the CDR3 is TGTGCCAGCAGTATTTCCGGGACAGGGGCTAACTATGGCTACACCTTC.